The sequence of this TCR beta chain was determined in a study of T cells after yellow fever vaccination. The study's findings and limits: Highly abundant clonotypes carried over from the bulk population could end up in FACS-sorted repertoires as contaminants. Reappearing after the booster were most of the clones from primary vaccination (roughly 96% CD4, around 88% CD8).

At least ten counts were recorded for this clonotype. Its antigen remains unknown. Trimming removed 2 bases from V and 6 bases from J; junction bases left unmatched: 10. The CDR3 contains 17 residues. The germline CDR1 and CDR2 sequences are MDHEN and SYDVKM. Generation of TCR cDNA used 5'RACE template switching (which added a universal primer site and UMIs). MiXCR was run by TCRdb on the 5' RACE reads, yielding one entry per CDR3 protein. The sample consists of around 350,000 distinct CDR3 sequences, about 6.2% of them appearing once. The chain is built from TRBV28 and TRBJ2-7; 13 bases are shared with TRBD2. Specimen: PBMCs, collected 5 days after the yellow fever booster vaccination. The sequence derives from a man aged 25 to 45 who received the YFV17D yellow fever vaccine. CDR3 protein: CASSLGLAGVFRGEQYF. The DNA of the CDR3 is TGTGCCAGCAGTTTAGGACTAGCGGGAGTATTTAGGGGCGAGCAGTACTTC.